This T cell receptor beta chain came from a study of cytomegalovirus exposure and HLA in healthy donors. Whole-study context: The roughly 120 million unique TCR beta sequences, from about 170 million T cells, were found by an earlier analysis.

Worth noting for this clone: Its antigen is as yet unknown.

This CDR3 region has 15 residues. CDR1 and CDR2 from the germline V gene are WNHNN and SYGVQD (reference sequence). The V and J ends lost 2 bases and 8 bases respectively, with 18 bases between them. Regarding the study as a whole: Sequences of the TCR beta chain were said to predict the HLA-A and HLA-B alleles of most subjects accurately.

Amplification used 60 Vbeta primers and 13 Jbeta primers. Profiling relied on immunoSEQ multiplex PCR, and the TCRdb table lists in-frame clones only, not all of them. This sample has under 200,000 clones, with approximately 75% found just once. Sequencing was carried out using PBMCs. The receptor's source is a man over 45 in good health and CMV-seropositive. V gene TRBV10-1 combines with J gene TRBJ1-2; TRBD1 is a possible D gene (6 bases). CDR3 nucleotides: TGCGCCAGCAGTGAGGGGGGCGAAGGCCTAGGAGGCTACACCTTC. Amino acid sequence: CASSEGGEGLGGYTF.